The 27 T cell receptor beta chains listed next were all sequenced from one sample in a study of cytomegalovirus exposure and HLA in healthy donors. A multiplex PCR was run with 60 Vbeta primers and 13 Jbeta primers. Sequencing was performed with immunoSEQ multiplex PCR; in TCRdb, only in-frame clones are kept and a portion is missing. The sample contains around 150,000 clones, 75% to 90% of which appear only once. The sequenced sample was PBMCs. These receptors were taken from a woman in her late teens or twenties in good health and CMV-seronegative.

The V gene is TRBV28, the J gene TRBJ1-1; D is undetermined. V was clipped by 6 bases and J by 14 bases, with 13 bases between them. CDR3 length: 10 amino acids. CDR1 and CDR2 from the germline V gene are MDHEN and SYDVKM. In DNA form, the CDR3 reads TGTGCCAGCAGCTATACCGAGGAGTTCTTT. Protein product: CASSYTEEFF.

The chain joins TRBV6-5 to TRBJ1-1; D might be TRBD1 (5 bases). The V end was cut by 4 bases, the J end by 0 bases, with 12 bases between. This CDR3 spans 15 amino acids. Germline loops: CDR1 MNHEY, CDR2 SVGAGI. In DNA form, the CDR3 reads TGTGCCAGCAGTTTCAGGGAAGGGGTGAACACTGAAGCTTTCTTT. Protein: CASSFREGVNTEAFF.

This clone has only a few counts. The chain joins TRBV6-5 to TRBJ1-5; D gene ambiguous. The V end lost 0 bases, the J end lost 5 bases, and 8 bases lay between the germline ends. This CDR3 comprises 14 residues. Germline V gene sequence: CDR1 MNHEY, CDR2 SVGAGI. In DNA, the CDR3 is TGTGCCAGCAGTTACTCGGCCGCGGATCAGCCCCAGCATTTT. This gives the protein CASSYSAADQPQHF.

V and J are TRBV29-1 and TRBJ2-3; D might be TRBD2 (6 bases). This CDR3 comprises 14 residues. Germline values: CDR1 SQVTM, CDR2 ANQGSEA. The CDR3, as DNA: TGCACCAACCACGGGGACTGTTTCACAGATACGCAGTATTTT. It codes for CTNHGDCFTDTQYF.

The gene calls are TRBV7-6 and TRBJ2-7; tentatively, D is TRBD1 (6 bases). CDR1 is SGHVS and CDR2 is FNYEAQ in the germline V gene. This CDR3 is built from 13 residues. Trimming pared 2 bases from V and 9 bases from J, leaving 14 bases between. The CDR3 is CASSLRMTGPQYF. CDR3 nucleotide sequence: TGTGCCAGCAGCTTACGTATGACAGGTCCGCAGTACTTC.

As DNA, the CDR3 is TGTGCCAGCAGCCAGAGAGGACAGGGGTTCGGCGAGCAGTACTTC. As protein: CASSQRGQGFGEQYF. The rearrangement links TRBV5-4 to TRBJ2-7; 9 nucleotides match TRBD1. This CDR3 is 15 amino acids long. Germline lookup yields CDR1 SGHNT and CDR2 YYREEE (reference sequence). Trimming at V came to 4 bases and at J to 6 bases, leaving 11 bases not matched to a gene.

The V and J genes are TRBV6-1 and TRBJ1-2, with 11 nucleotides matching TRBD1. CDR3 size: 13 residues. The germline gives CDR1 MNHNS, CDR2 SASEGT. V lost 6 bases to trimming and J lost 8 bases; unmatched junction nucleotides: 5. The CDR3 DNA reads as TGTGCCAGCAGACTTTGGGACAGGGGGGGCTACACCTTC. The encoded protein is CASRLWDRGGYTF.

The genes are TRBV28 and TRBJ2-7; TRBD1 is a possible D gene (6 bases). CDR1 is MDHEN, CDR2 SYDVKM, per germline. V was trimmed by 2 bases and J by 1 base, leaving 12 bases between them. The CDR3 has 15 amino acids. CDR3 nucleotide sequence: TGTGCCAGCAGTTTACCTGGACAGTTTTCCTACGAGCAGTACTTC. Translated: CASSLPGQFSYEQYF.

The gene calls are TRBV27 and TRBJ2-7; TRBD1 might be the D (6 bases). This CDR3 has 14 residues. V lost 2 bases and J lost 3, with 11 bases in between. CDR1 MNHEY and CDR2 SMNVEV come from the germline V gene (reference sequence). The CDR3 nucleotides are TGTGCCAGCAGTTTACAGGGGCCAAGCTACGAGCAGTACTTC. Amino acid sequence: CASSLQGPSYEQYF.

The chain joins TRBV9 to TRBJ2-1, with D unclear. CDR1 is SGDLS and CDR2 is YYNGEE in the germline V gene. The CDR3 totals 12 residues. Deletions cut 2 bases from V and 15 bases from J, with 15 bases between. CDR3 coding DNA: TGTGCCAGCAGCGTTGCTGAGCCCCCTTTGTTCTTC. Translation gives CASSVAEPPLFF.

This clone appeared a single time. The rearrangement joins TRBV28 to TRBJ1-2, with D unresolved. CDR1 MDHEN and CDR2 SYDVKM come from the germline V gene. Trimming pared 3 bases from V and 5 bases from J, leaving 13 bases between. This CDR3 is 14 amino acids long. The DNA for the CDR3 is TGTGCCAGCAGTTTGCCCGGGGATCCATATGGCTACACCTTC. Amino acids: CASSLPGDPYGYTF.

J is TRBJ2-7 and V is TRBV4-1; unclear D gene. The V gene's germline CDR1 is MGHRA and CDR2 YSYEKL. Deletions cut 1 base from V and 9 bases from J, with 13 bases between. The CDR3 is made up of 13 amino acids. CDR3 sequence reads: CASSQVRVSRQYF. Written as DNA, the CDR3 is TGCGCCAGCAGCCAAGTGAGAGTCTCACGGCAGTACTTC.

This chain links TRBV27 with TRBJ2-1; 11 bases match TRBD2. The CDR3 consists of 16 residues. Trimming at V came to 3 bases and at J to 7 bases, leaving 8 bases not matched to a gene. The germline V gene has CDR1 MNHEY and CDR2 SMNVEV (reference sequence). CDR3 loop: CASSFIAGGPRNEQFF. Here the CDR3 DNA reads TGTGCCAGCAGTTTTATAGCGGGAGGGCCTCGGAATGAGCAGTTCTTC.

The genes are TRBV5-4 and TRBJ1-6; 7 bases are shared with TRBD1. Germline CDR1 is SGHNT and CDR2 is YYREEE (reference sequence). This CDR3 is built from 14 residues. After removal of 4 bases from V and 10 bases from J, the junction contained 8 bases not matched to a gene. CDR3 sequence: CASSIDREDSPLHF. CDR3 DNA sequence: TGTGCCAGCAGCATCGACAGGGAGGACTCACCCCTCCACTTT.

This clone was seen just once. Compared with germline, one end of the junction differs, possibly owing to a read error. The chain joins TRBV30 to TRBJ2-5, with 12 nucleotides matching TRBD1. Germline-derived CDR1 and CDR2 are GTSNPN and SVGIG (reference sequence). The CDR3 is 15 amino acids. This CDR3 reads CAWSFGTGGQEAQYF. The DNA of the CDR3 is TGTGCCTGGAGTTTCGGGACAGGGGGCCAAGAGGCCCAGTACTTC.

The chain couples TRBV2 to TRBJ1-1; D is possibly TRBD1 (6 bases). The CDR3 is made up of 14 amino acids. Germline CDR1 is SNHLY and CDR2 is FYNNEI. The V gene lost 4 bases and the J gene lost 4 bases, with 13 bases spanning the gap. The DNA of the CDR3 is TGTGCCAGCAGTGGGTCTGGGGGCGCCACTGAAGCTTTCTTT. Its protein product is CASSGSGGATEAFF.

V usage is TRBV6-5 and J usage is TRBJ2-5; maybe TRBD2 (5 bases). V lost 2 bases, J lost 5 bases, and 9 bases lay in between. The germline gives CDR1 MNHEY, CDR2 SVGAGI. This CDR3 is 13 amino acids long. CDR3 DNA: TGTGCCAGCAGTTACATGGTAGCGGAGACCCAGTACTTC. Encoded protein: CASSYMVAETQYF.

The chain has TRBV27 and TRBJ1-1; 8 nucleotides agree with TRBD1. Germline CDR1 reads MNHEY; CDR2 reads SMNVEV (reference sequence). This CDR3 comprises 18 residues. With V trimmed by 5 bases and J by 4 bases, 18 bases remained unmatched. The CDR3: CASSALTPGGARATEAFF. CDR3 in DNA: TGTGCCAGCAGTGCCCTGACCCCAGGGGGCGCACGGGCCACTGAAGCTTTCTTT.

The J gene is TRBJ2-7, the V gene TRBV7-8; D is possibly TRBD1 (6 bases). V lost 1 base to trimming and J lost 4 bases, with 14 bases between them. The CDR3 contains 15 residues. The germline gives CDR1 SGHVS, CDR2 FQNEAQ. The CDR3: CASSLVYPGAYEQYF. Here the CDR3 DNA reads TGTGCCAGCAGCTTAGTGTATCCAGGGGCTTACGAGCAGTACTTC.

This sequence joins TRBV6-5 and TRBJ2-7, with 8 bases that match TRBD1. The CDR3 totals 15 residues. Germline V gene data show CDR1 as MNHEY and CDR2 as SVGAGI. V gave up 6 bases and J gave up 4 bases; unmatched junction bases: 11. The CDR3 DNA sequence: TGTGCCAGCAGGCTATCCTCAGGGGGCCGGTACGAGCAGTACTTC. It codes for CASRLSSGGRYEQYF.

A note on this clone: It is likely a read error, because the conserved phenylalanine at the end of the CDR3 is missing. The rearrangement joins TRBV6-5 to TRBJ2-7, with TRBD1 identical over 10 bases. From germline, CDR1 is MNHEY and CDR2 SVGAGI. CDR3 size: 14 residues. With V trimmed by 5 bases and J by 5 bases, 6 bases remained unmatched. The CDR3 reads CASSHRTGGDEQYL. The CDR3 DNA follows: TGTGCCAGCAGTCATCGGACAGGGGGGGACGAGCAGTACCTC.

The gene calls are TRBV12-1 and TRBJ2-1; the table's D call of TRBD1 was not tested on the DNA. TRBV12-1 is deemed a pseudogene. The CDR3 has 17 residues. CDR3 loop: CASSLNRGQVLYNEQFF. The CDR3, as DNA: TGTGCCAGCAGCCTAAACAGGGGGCAAGTCCTCTACAATGAGCAGTTCTTC.

This clone was recorded once. The V and J genes are TRBV2 and TRBJ1-2; D unresolved. The V end lost 8 bases, the J end lost 6 bases, and 13 bases lay between the germline ends. From germline, CDR1 is SNHLY and CDR2 FYNNEI. The CDR3 sequence is 12 residues long. The CDR3 nucleotides read TGTGCCAGCGTGAGGCGGAGAGATGGCTACACCTTC. Protein sequence: CASVRRRDGYTF.

The chain is built from TRBV29-1 and TRBJ2-7; maybe TRBD1 (5 bases). The CDR3 runs to 13 residues. V dropped 1 base and J dropped 3 bases, with 10 bases sitting between them. CDR1 and CDR2 from the germline V gene are SQVTM and ANQGSEA. The CDR3, as DNA: TGCAGCGTTGAAGCGGCAGGGTTCTACGAGCAGTACTTC. Translation gives CSVEAAGFYEQYF.

The chain uses TRBV30 and TRBJ2-5; D is ambiguous. CDR3 length: 13 residues. Trimming took 2 bases from V and 1 from J, leaving 8 bases between them. CDR1 and CDR2 (germline): GTSNPN, SVGIG (reference sequence). CDR3 nucleotide sequence: TGTGCCTGGAGTCTGAGCGCCCAAGAGACCCAGTACTTC. Protein: CAWSLSAQETQYF.

The V and J genes are TRBV19 and TRBJ1-2, with D perhaps matching TRBD1 (5 bases). The CDR3 contains 14 residues. The V and J ends lost 5 bases and 8 bases respectively, with 18 bases between them. The germline V gene has CDR1 LNHDA and CDR2 SQIVND (reference sequence). CDR3 in amino acids: CASSPGTFHRGYTF. Written as DNA, the CDR3 is TGTGCCAGTAGTCCCGGGACTTTCCATAGAGGCTACACCTTC.

The J gene is TRBJ1-4, the V gene TRBV6-1; no firm D call. The CDR3 covers 16 residues. Germline assignment: CDR1 MNHNS and CDR2 SASEGT. The ends were cut back, 2 bases at V and 0 bases at J, with 10 bases in the middle. This CDR3 is CASSEIFGATNEKLFF. DNA of the CDR3: TGTGCCAGCAGTGAAATATTTGGAGCAACTAATGAAAAACTGTTTTTT.